The clone carrying this TCR beta chain was counted a single time. In germline, CDR1 is LNHNV, CDR2 YYDKDF (reference sequence). The germline V and J ends were trimmed by 5 bases and 5 bases, with 10 bases remaining between them. This CDR3 contains 13 residues. Per the authors' pipeline: Nucleated cell counts were estimated from reference gene primer amplification. The data were produced by immunoSEQ multiplex PCR, yet TCRdb's version contains in-frame clones alone and is incomplete. V and J calls plus clone size are reproduced from that table; the DNA served to infer D and trimming. The repertoire includes 300,000 or so clones, about nine tenths of them detected once, and 1% sits in the top ten. These data belong to a study of blood T cell repertoires in COVID-19. The wider study: From T cells, B-cell-depleted T cells, or PBMCs came the material, which was cDNA or gDNA.

This clonotype originated in a man between 45 and 60 years old with active or convalescent COVID-19. The source material was peripheral blood. The chain links TRBV15 to TRBJ1-5; D is unclear. The CDR3 DNA is TGTGCCACCAGCCCGCAACAAGATCAGCCCCAGCATTTT. This encodes CATSPQQDQPQHF.